This T cell receptor beta chain originates from a study of metastatic and nonmetastatic thyroid tumors. Looking at the study overall: Repertoires of blood and of tissue (tumor or nodule) from malignant and benign thyroid patients were compared.

Source study methods: In papillary thyroid cancer, a distant-metastasis classifier was built using CDR3 differences across clinicopathological groups. Via MiXCR, TCRdb re-called the PCR reads. These V and J calls originate from TCRdb's pipeline instead of the authors' own analysis. Here the sample spans roughly 40,000 clones, about 18% being singletons. This CDR3 contains 14 residues. J was trimmed by 5 bases and V by 5 bases; bases with no gene match: 8. Germline CDR1 SEHNR, CDR2 FQNEAQ (reference sequence). This clone was detected many times. Its antigen is not identified. General observations from the study: TCR beta diversity was reportedly significantly higher in malignant thyroid tumors than benign nodules, in blood and tumor.

Before thyroid surgery, none of the patients had received any treatment. V usage is TRBV7-9 and J usage is TRBJ2-5; 7 nucleotides agree with TRBD1. The sequenced material came from blood. The sequence was obtained from a male donor with papillary thyroid cancer or a benign thyroid nodule (not recorded which). Some clones in this sample may be carry-over from other donors' samples. CDR3 protein: CASSPTTGVETQYF. In DNA form, the CDR3 reads TGTGCCAGCAGCCCAACCACAGGGGTTGAGACCCAGTACTTC.